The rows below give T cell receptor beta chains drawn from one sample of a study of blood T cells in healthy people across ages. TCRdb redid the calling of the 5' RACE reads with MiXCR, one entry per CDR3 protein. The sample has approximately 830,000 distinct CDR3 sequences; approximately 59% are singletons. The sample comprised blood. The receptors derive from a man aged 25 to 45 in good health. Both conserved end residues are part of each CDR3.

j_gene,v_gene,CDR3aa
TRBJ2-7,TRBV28,CASRSPGRGAHSYEQYF
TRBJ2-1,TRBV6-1,CASSLRDTYKEQFF
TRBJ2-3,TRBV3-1,CASSPTSFTDTQYF
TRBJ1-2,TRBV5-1,CASSSPGEGLSNYGYTF
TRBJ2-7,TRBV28,CASSLPVGGIYEQYF
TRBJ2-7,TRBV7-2,CASSLGWGNYEQYF
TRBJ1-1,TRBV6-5,CASSSPRDTEAFF
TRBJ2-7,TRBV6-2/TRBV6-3,CASSHPTGSYEQYF
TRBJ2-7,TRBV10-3,CAITRDSSYEQYF
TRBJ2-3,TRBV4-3,CASSLFRTSGSAQYF
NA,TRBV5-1,CASSLARSEQYF
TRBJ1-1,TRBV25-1,CASSGYEAFF
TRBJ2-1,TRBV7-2,CASSSLAGYEQFF
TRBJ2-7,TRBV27,CASSRRVRDRNYEQYF
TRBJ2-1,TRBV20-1,CSARESRTDRGSYNEQFF
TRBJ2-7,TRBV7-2,CASSPPVSSYEQYF
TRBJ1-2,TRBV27,CASSPVTNNYGYTF
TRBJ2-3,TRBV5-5,CASSFSLGLEQYF